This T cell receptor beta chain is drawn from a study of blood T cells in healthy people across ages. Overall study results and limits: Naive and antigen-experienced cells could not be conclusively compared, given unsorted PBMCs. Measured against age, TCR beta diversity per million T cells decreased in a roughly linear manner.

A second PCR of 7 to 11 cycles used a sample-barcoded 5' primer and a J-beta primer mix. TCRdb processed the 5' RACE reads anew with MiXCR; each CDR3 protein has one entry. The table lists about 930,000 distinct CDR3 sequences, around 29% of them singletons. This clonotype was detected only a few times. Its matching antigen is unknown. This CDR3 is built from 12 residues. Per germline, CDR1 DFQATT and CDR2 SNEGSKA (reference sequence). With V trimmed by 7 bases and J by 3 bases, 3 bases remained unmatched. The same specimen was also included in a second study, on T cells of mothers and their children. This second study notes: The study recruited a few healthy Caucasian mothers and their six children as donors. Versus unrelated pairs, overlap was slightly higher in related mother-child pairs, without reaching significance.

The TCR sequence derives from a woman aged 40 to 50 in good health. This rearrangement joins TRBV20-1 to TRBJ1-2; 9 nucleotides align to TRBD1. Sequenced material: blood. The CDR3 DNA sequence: TGCAGTGGGGACAGGGATTACTATGGCTACACCTTC. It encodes CSGDRDYYGYTF.